The rows below give T cell receptor beta chains drawn from one sample of a study of blood T cell repertoires in COVID-19. Assay: immunoSEQ multiplex PCR; the TCRdb copy retains only in-frame clones and omits some. Here the sample spans a few hundred thousand clones, around 80% being singletons. Sequencing was carried out using peripheral blood. The origin of the receptors is a woman between 18 and 30 years old with acute or convalescent COVID-19. The CDR3 runs from the conserved cysteine through the conserved F or W. The order of the fields is D gene, clone size, V gene, J gene, CDR3 protein, CDR3 DNA. D genes are given only for firm matches. Size values are once, few and many counts, or a class for expanded clones, and some rows have none.

d_call: TRBD1
clone_size: NA
v_call: TRBV6-1
j_call: TRBJ1-2
cdr3_aa: CASSEAIGTGGYGYTF
cdr3_nt: TGTGCCAGCAGTGAAGCAATTGGGACAGGCGGCTATGGCTACACCTTC

d_call: NA
clone_size: once
v_call: TRBV10-3
j_call: TRBJ1-1
cdr3_aa: CAISGHRRQGGERTVAEAFF
cdr3_nt: TGTGCCATCAGTGGACACCGAAGACAAGGGGGTGAACGGACTGTGGCTGAAGCTTTCTTT

d_call: TRBD1
clone_size: NA
v_call: TRBV6-5
j_call: TRBJ2-2
cdr3_aa: CASSSSQGAGELFF
cdr3_nt: TGTGCCAGCAGCTCATCACAGGGGGCCGGGGAGCTGTTTTTT

d_call: NA
clone_size: NA
v_call: TRBV5-1
j_call: TRBJ1-1
cdr3_aa: CASSLGAEAFF
cdr3_nt: TGCGCCAGCAGCTTGGGGGCCGAAGCTTTCTTT

d_call: TRBD2
clone_size: NA
v_call: TRBV19
j_call: TRBJ2-2
cdr3_aa: CASSMGRGLAGGTGELFF
cdr3_nt: TGTGCCAGTAGTATGGGTCGAGGGCTAGCGGGAGGCACCGGGGAGCTGTTTTTT

d_call: NA
clone_size: once
v_call: TRBV30
j_call: TRBJ1-3
cdr3_aa: CAWSGGNTIYF
cdr3_nt: TGTGCCTGGAGCGGGGGAAACACCATATATTTT

d_call: NA
clone_size: NA
v_call: TRBV30
j_call: TRBJ2-3
cdr3_aa: CAWSGMTGADTQYF
cdr3_nt: TGTGCCTGGAGCGGGATGACGGGAGCAGATACGCAGTATTTT

d_call: TRBD2
clone_size: few
v_call: TRBV7-9
j_call: TRBJ2-7
cdr3_aa: CASSLDGTTYEQYF
cdr3_nt: TGTGCCAGCAGCTTAGACGGGACTACCTACGAGCAGTACTTC

d_call: NA
clone_size: NA
v_call: TRBV5-4
j_call: TRBJ2-5
cdr3_aa: CAIRGYQETQYF
cdr3_nt: TGTGCTATTCGGGGGTACCAAGAGACCCAGTACTTC

d_call: NA
clone_size: few
v_call: TRBV28
j_call: TRBJ1-5
cdr3_aa: CASTVNSNQPQHF
cdr3_nt: TGTGCCAGCACCGTAAATAGCAATCAGCCCCAGCATTTT

d_call: NA
clone_size: few
v_call: TRBV30
j_call: TRBJ1-5
cdr3_aa: CAWSVAGGNQPQHF
cdr3_nt: TGTGCCTGGAGTGTTGCAGGTGGAAATCAGCCCCAGCATTTT

d_call: NA
clone_size: NA
v_call: TRBV29-1
j_call: TRBJ2-7
cdr3_aa: CSVETDNYEQYF
cdr3_nt: TGCAGCGTCGAAACTGACAACTACGAGCAGTACTTC

d_call: TRBD1
clone_size: NA
v_call: TRBV3-1/TRBV3-2
j_call: TRBJ1-1
cdr3_aa: CCCFGRGLSTEAFF
cdr3_nt: TGCTGTTGCTTTGGCAGGGGGCTTTCCACTGAAGCTTTCTTT

d_call: NA
clone_size: NA
v_call: TRBV6-5
j_call: TRBJ1-2
cdr3_aa: CASSRTGGTGYTF
cdr3_nt: TGTGCCAGCAGCCGAACGGGGGGGACTGGCTACACCTTC

d_call: NA
clone_size: NA
v_call: TRBV29-1
j_call: TRBJ1-2
cdr3_aa: CSVGTGEGYGYTF
cdr3_nt: TGCAGCGTCGGAACGGGGGAGGGCTATGGCTACACCTTC

d_call: TRBD2
clone_size: NA
v_call: TRBV29-1
j_call: TRBJ2-7
cdr3_aa: CSVGGEGIYEQYF
cdr3_nt: TGCAGCGTTGGAGGGGAGGGGATCTACGAGCAGTACTTC

d_call: NA
clone_size: NA
v_call: TRBV14
j_call: TRBJ1-2
cdr3_aa: CASSQTLRDGYTF
cdr3_nt: TGTGCCAGCAGCCAGACACTGAGGGATGGCTACACCTTC

d_call: NA
clone_size: NA
v_call: TRBV30
j_call: TRBJ2-7
cdr3_aa: CAWSVGRGEQYF
cdr3_nt: TGTGCCTGGAGTGTAGGGCGGGGCGAGCAGTACTTC

d_call: TRBD2
clone_size: NA
v_call: TRBV6-2/TRBV6-3
j_call: TRBJ2-1
cdr3_aa: CASSNRALAGTQFF
cdr3_nt: TGTGCCAGCAGTAACAGGGCACTAGCGGGTACGCAGTTCTTC

d_call: NA
clone_size: NA
v_call: TRBV3-1/TRBV3-2
j_call: TRBJ1-1
cdr3_aa: CASSQNWQNTEAFF
cdr3_nt: TGTGCCAGCAGCCAAAATTGGCAGAACACTGAAGCTTTCTTT

d_call: TRBD1
clone_size: NA
v_call: TRBV7-2
j_call: TRBJ2-3
cdr3_aa: CASSPPGLEGQGTQYF
cdr3_nt: TGTGCCAGCAGCCCCCCCGGACTAGAGGGACAGGGTACGCAGTATTTT

d_call: NA
clone_size: once
v_call: TRBV3-1/TRBV3-2
j_call: TRBJ2-7
cdr3_aa: CASSPGHLTYEQYF
cdr3_nt: TGTGCCAGCAGCCCCGGACACCTTACCTACGAGCAGTACTTC

d_call: TRBD2
clone_size: NA
v_call: TRBV7-2
j_call: TRBJ2-1
cdr3_aa: CASSLVGGSSYNEQFF
cdr3_nt: TGTGCCAGCAGCTTAGTAGGCGGGAGCTCCTACAATGAGCAGTTCTTC

d_call: NA
clone_size: few
v_call: TRBV18
j_call: TRBJ2-3
cdr3_aa: CASSRTASTDTQYF
cdr3_nt: TGTGCCAGCTCAAGGACAGCTAGCACAGATACGCAGTATTTT

d_call: NA
clone_size: NA
v_call: TRBV30
j_call: TRBJ2-5
cdr3_aa: CAWSVPTGLAGETQYF
cdr3_nt: TGTGCCTGGAGTGTACCGACAGGGCTAGCGGGAGAGACCCAGTACTTC

d_call: NA
clone_size: NA
v_call: TRBV19
j_call: TRBJ1-1
cdr3_aa: CASSTRSREGTEAFF
cdr3_nt: TGTGCCAGTAGTACCCGTAGCAGGGAGGGCACTGAAGCTTTCTTT

d_call: TRBD1
clone_size: NA
v_call: TRBV5-5
j_call: TRBJ1-4
cdr3_aa: CASSLTGGREKLFF
cdr3_nt: TGTGCCAGCAGCTTGACAGGGGGTAGGGAAAAACTGTTTTTT

d_call: TRBD1
clone_size: NA
v_call: TRBV28
j_call: TRBJ1-3
cdr3_aa: CASSYLSTGSGNTIYF
cdr3_nt: TGTGCCAGCAGTTACCTTTCGACAGGGTCTGGAAACACCATATATTTT

d_call: NA
clone_size: once
v_call: TRBV7-3
j_call: TRBJ1-1
cdr3_aa: CASSLGHLVGTEAFF
cdr3_nt: TGTGCCAGCAGCTTAGGACATTTGGTTGGCACTGAAGCTTTCTTT

d_call: NA
clone_size: NA
v_call: TRBV7-2
j_call: TRBJ2-7
cdr3_aa: CASSFDGETGAYEQYF
cdr3_nt: TGTGCCAGCAGCTTTGATGGGGAGACGGGCGCCTACGAGCAGTACTTC

d_call: NA
clone_size: NA
v_call: TRBV20-1
j_call: TRBJ2-3
cdr3_aa: CSASFAGAQEDTQYF
cdr3_nt: TGCAGTGCTAGTTTCGCGGGGGCGCAGGAGGATACGCAGTATTTT

d_call: TRBD1
clone_size: NA
v_call: TRBV27
j_call: TRBJ1-4
cdr3_aa: CASRSGAGGTGTEKLFF
cdr3_nt: TGTGCCAGCAGATCGGGAGCCGGGGGGACAGGGACTGAAAAACTGTTTTTT

d_call: NA
clone_size: NA
v_call: TRBV27
j_call: TRBJ2-1
cdr3_aa: CASRTDVGEQFF
cdr3_nt: TGTGCCAGCAGGACTGACGTCGGCGAGCAGTTCTTC

d_call: TRBD1
clone_size: NA
v_call: TRBV7-6
j_call: TRBJ2-5
cdr3_aa: CASRRTGETQYF
cdr3_nt: TGTGCCAGCAGACGGACAGGGGAGACCCAGTACTTC

d_call: NA
clone_size: NA
v_call: TRBV29-1
j_call: TRBJ2-7
cdr3_aa: CSVEDADSRDGEQYF
cdr3_nt: TGCAGCGTTGAAGACGCGGACAGCCGGGATGGGGAGCAGTACTTC

d_call: TRBD1
clone_size: NA
v_call: TRBV6-6
j_call: TRBJ1-2
cdr3_aa: CASSLTDRANYGYTF
cdr3_nt: TGTGCCAGCAGCTTGACTGACAGGGCTAACTATGGCTACACCTTC

d_call: NA
clone_size: few
v_call: TRBV7-8
j_call: TRBJ2-1
cdr3_aa: CASSLSVGVWGNEQFF
cdr3_nt: TGTGCCAGCAGCTTAAGCGTGGGAGTGTGGGGCAATGAGCAGTTCTTC

d_call: NA
clone_size: NA
v_call: TRBV9
j_call: TRBJ2-2
cdr3_aa: CASSVATANTGELFF
cdr3_nt: TGTGCCAGCAGCGTAGCTACAGCGAACACCGGGGAGCTGTTTTTT

d_call: NA
clone_size: NA
v_call: TRBV28
j_call: TRBJ2-1
cdr3_aa: CASSLVGNEQFF
cdr3_nt: TGTGCCAGCAGTTTAGTCGGCAATGAGCAGTTCTTC

d_call: NA
clone_size: NA
v_call: TRBV18
j_call: TRBJ2-1
cdr3_aa: CASSPRAQGLGYNEQFF
cdr3_nt: TGTGCCAGCTCACCACGGGCCCAGGGTCTAGGGTACAATGAGCAGTTCTTC

d_call: TRBD1
clone_size: NA
v_call: TRBV28
j_call: TRBJ2-7
cdr3_aa: CASSSNPGQVWTRGGYEQYF
cdr3_nt: TGTGCCAGCAGCAGTAATCCGGGACAGGTTTGGACTCGGGGAGGTTACGAGCAGTACTTC

d_call: TRBD2
clone_size: few
v_call: TRBV7-8
j_call: TRBJ2-3
cdr3_aa: CASSRDGTSWSTDTQYF
cdr3_nt: TGTGCCAGCAGCCGAGACGGGACTAGCTGGTCCACAGATACGCAGTATTTT

d_call: TRBD1
clone_size: NA
v_call: TRBV5-6
j_call: TRBJ1-2
cdr3_aa: CASSLAGGGYTF
cdr3_nt: TGTGCCAGCAGCTTGGCAGGGGGAGGCTACACCTTC

d_call: TRBD2
clone_size: NA
v_call: TRBV10-2
j_call: TRBJ2-7
cdr3_aa: CASSEYGGINSYEQYF
cdr3_nt: TGCGCCAGCAGTGAGTACGGGGGGATTAACTCCTACGAGCAGTACTTC

d_call: NA
clone_size: NA
v_call: TRBV19
j_call: TRBJ1-2
cdr3_aa: CASSILWPADGYTF
cdr3_nt: TGTGCCAGTAGTATACTTTGGCCTGCTGATGGCTACACCTTC

d_call: NA
clone_size: NA
v_call: TRBV10-2
j_call: TRBJ2-7
cdr3_aa: CASSVTDEQYF
cdr3_nt: TGCGCCAGCAGTGTAACTGACGAGCAGTACTTC

d_call: NA
clone_size: NA
v_call: TRBV5-1
j_call: TRBJ1-4
cdr3_aa: CASSFGTPTTNEKLFF
cdr3_nt: TGCGCCAGCAGCTTCGGGACACCAACAACTAATGAAAAACTGTTTTTT

d_call: NA
clone_size: NA
v_call: TRBV13
j_call: TRBJ1-1
cdr3_aa: CASSTGGRSDEAFF
cdr3_nt: TGTGCCAGCAGCACCGGAGGGAGGTCGGATGAAGCTTTCTTT

d_call: TRBD2
clone_size: NA
v_call: TRBV7-3
j_call: TRBJ2-2
cdr3_aa: CASSLTTGLAGGRAGELFF
cdr3_nt: TGTGCCAGCAGCTTAACGACCGGTCTAGCGGGAGGAAGAGCCGGGGAGCTGTTTTTT

d_call: TRBD2
clone_size: NA
v_call: TRBV9
j_call: TRBJ2-7
cdr3_aa: CASSVGGLVGSYEQYF
cdr3_nt: TGTGCCAGCAGCGTAGGGGGACTAGTGGGTTCCTACGAGCAGTACTTC

d_call: TRBD2
clone_size: NA
v_call: TRBV3-1/TRBV3-2
j_call: TRBJ2-7
cdr3_aa: CASSQEPLAGVREQYF
cdr3_nt: TGTGCCAGCAGCCAAGAGCCACTAGCGGGAGTGAGGGAGCAGTACTTC

d_call: TRBD1
clone_size: NA
v_call: TRBV30
j_call: TRBJ1-2
cdr3_aa: CAWSERGQSYTF
cdr3_nt: TGTGCCTGGAGCGAAAGGGGGCAAAGCTACACCTTC